This is a list of T cell receptor beta chains from one sample in a study of blood T cell repertoires in COVID-19. This table comes from immunoSEQ multiplex PCR, and its TCRdb copy is limited to in-frame clones, with some not included. The data hold about 160,000 clones, with 65% to 80% observed a single time. Input material: peripheral blood. Every receptor here comes from a man aged 55-75 years with acute or convalescent COVID-19. Both conserved end residues are part of each CDR3. The order of the fields is CDR3 DNA, CDR3 protein, J gene, V gene, clone size, CDR3 length, D gene. A D gene is named only where the DNA matches it firmly. Clone size is stated in some rows and not others, as once, few, many or a class when expanded.

CDR3 DNA: TGTGCCAGCAGCGGCGACAGCTTGAACACTGAAGCTTTCTTT; CDR3 protein: CASSGDSLNTEAFF; J gene: TRBJ1-1; V gene: TRBV27; clone size: once; CDR3 length: 14; D gene: NA
CDR3 DNA: TGTGCCAGCAGCATGCCCGGGGACAGCTTCACCGGGGAGCTGTTTTTT; CDR3 protein: CASSMPGDSFTGELFF; J gene: TRBJ2-2; V gene: TRBV5-4; clone size: NA; CDR3 length: 16; D gene: TRBD1
CDR3 DNA: TGCGCCAGCAGCTTGGCCGACAGCTATCTTAACAATGAGCAGTTCTTC; CDR3 protein: CASSLADSYLNNEQFF; J gene: TRBJ2-1; V gene: TRBV5-1; clone size: NA; CDR3 length: 16; D gene: NA
CDR3 DNA: TGTGCCAGCAGGCGTCAGGGGGCAAACACCGGGGAGCTGTTTTTT; CDR3 protein: CASRRQGANTGELFF; J gene: TRBJ2-2; V gene: TRBV6-5; clone size: NA; CDR3 length: 15; D gene: TRBD1
CDR3 DNA: TGTGCCACCAGTGATTGGACACCTCCCTATGGCTACACCTTC; CDR3 protein: CATSDWTPPYGYTF; J gene: TRBJ1-2; V gene: TRBV24-1; clone size: NA; CDR3 length: 14; D gene: NA
CDR3 DNA: TGTGCCAGCAGTGACCCAGGGGGCGGCAGTACTGAAGCTTTCTTT; CDR3 protein: CASSDPGGGSTEAFF; J gene: TRBJ1-1; V gene: TRBV25-1; clone size: NA; CDR3 length: 15; D gene: TRBD1
CDR3 DNA: TGTGCCAGCCTGAGGGAGCGGGGGGTTTCCTACGAGCAGTACTTC; CDR3 protein: CASLRERGVSYEQYF; J gene: TRBJ2-7; V gene: TRBV2; clone size: NA; CDR3 length: 15; D gene: TRBD2
CDR3 DNA: TGTGCCAGCAGGAGGACTTCGAACACTGAAGCTTTCTTT; CDR3 protein: CASRRTSNTEAFF; J gene: TRBJ1-1; V gene: TRBV6-5; clone size: NA; CDR3 length: 13; D gene: NA
CDR3 DNA: TGTGCCAGCGCCAGGGGTGGGGCGGACTACGAGCAGTACTTC; CDR3 protein: CASARGGADYEQYF; J gene: TRBJ2-7; V gene: TRBV7-9; clone size: few; CDR3 length: 14; D gene: NA
CDR3 DNA: TGTGCCAGCAGTTTGTACACCGAGGGAGGTAATGAGCAGTTCTTC; CDR3 protein: CASSLYTEGGNEQFF; J gene: TRBJ2-1; V gene: TRBV27; clone size: NA; CDR3 length: 15; D gene: NA
CDR3 DNA: TGTGCCAGCAGCCTTTCGACTAGCGGGGATACGCAGTATTTT; CDR3 protein: CASSLSTSGDTQYF; J gene: TRBJ2-3; V gene: TRBV7-8; clone size: NA; CDR3 length: 14; D gene: TRBD2
CDR3 DNA: TGCGCCAGCAGCCTTGGGGGGACAGAGAATCAGCCCCAGCATTTT; CDR3 protein: CASSLGGTENQPQHF; J gene: TRBJ1-5; V gene: TRBV5-1; clone size: once; CDR3 length: 15; D gene: TRBD1
CDR3 DNA: TGTGCCAGCAGCTCAAGTCCGACAGGCCAAGCAGATACGCAGTATTTT; CDR3 protein: CASSSSPTGQADTQYF; J gene: TRBJ2-3; V gene: TRBV7-8; clone size: once; CDR3 length: 16; D gene: NA
CDR3 DNA: TGTGCCATCGGGACTAGCGGGGGACCTAGCACAGATACGCAGTATTTT; CDR3 protein: CAIGTSGGPSTDTQYF; J gene: TRBJ2-3; V gene: TRBV10-3; clone size: NA; CDR3 length: 16; D gene: TRBD2
CDR3 DNA: TGTGCCACCAGTGCGACGGGACAAAGGGAGCAGTACTTC; CDR3 protein: CATSATGQREQYF; J gene: TRBJ2-7; V gene: TRBV24-1; clone size: NA; CDR3 length: 13; D gene: NA
CDR3 DNA: TGTGCCAGCAGTCCGCCGACAGGGGGTAATTCACCCCTCCACTTT; CDR3 protein: CASSPPTGGNSPLHF; J gene: TRBJ1-6; V gene: TRBV28; clone size: NA; CDR3 length: 15; D gene: TRBD1
CDR3 DNA: TGCAGCGTTGAAGAAGCAGGGGGAGGCACTGAAGCTTTCTTT; CDR3 protein: CSVEEAGGGTEAFF; J gene: TRBJ1-1; V gene: TRBV29-1; clone size: NA; CDR3 length: 14; D gene: TRBD1
CDR3 DNA: TGTGCCAGCAGCGTCGACGACAGGGATGGCTACACCTTC; CDR3 protein: CASSVDDRDGYTF; J gene: TRBJ1-2; V gene: TRBV5-4; clone size: NA; CDR3 length: 13; D gene: TRBD1
CDR3 DNA: TGTGCCAGCAGCAGGGGGGGCCAAGAGACCCAGTACTTC; CDR3 protein: CASSRGGQETQYF; J gene: TRBJ2-5; V gene: TRBV7-2; clone size: NA; CDR3 length: 13; D gene: NA
CDR3 DNA: TGCGCCAGCAAAGAGGGGGCGAGGAACACTGAAGCTTTCTTT; CDR3 protein: CASKEGARNTEAFF; J gene: TRBJ1-1; V gene: TRBV10-2; clone size: NA; CDR3 length: 14; D gene: TRBD1
CDR3 DNA: TGTGCCAGCAGTGATACCGGGATCAACACTGAAGCTTTCTTT; CDR3 protein: CASSDTGINTEAFF; J gene: TRBJ1-1; V gene: TRBV2; clone size: NA; CDR3 length: 14; D gene: NA
CDR3 DNA: TGTGCCAGCAGCTCCACCCTCGCCTATAACTATGGCTACACCTTC; CDR3 protein: CASSSTLAYNYGYTF; J gene: TRBJ1-2; V gene: TRBV7-2; clone size: few; CDR3 length: 15; D gene: NA
CDR3 DNA: TGTGCCAGCAGCGACTACGACAGGGGGGGCGAGCAGTACTTC; CDR3 protein: CASSDYDRGGEQYF; J gene: TRBJ2-7; V gene: TRBV7-8; clone size: NA; CDR3 length: 14; D gene: TRBD1
CDR3 DNA: TGTGCCAGCAGTTACCGGGACATTAGAGGCTACACCTTC; CDR3 protein: CASSYRDIRGYTF; J gene: TRBJ1-2; V gene: TRBV6-5; clone size: NA; CDR3 length: 13; D gene: NA
CDR3 DNA: TGTGCCAGCAGCTTGCAGAACAATGAGCAGTTCTTC; CDR3 protein: CASSLQNNEQFF; J gene: TRBJ2-1; V gene: TRBV11-2; clone size: NA; CDR3 length: 12; D gene: NA
CDR3 DNA: TGTGCCAGCAGTTACTGGTCGGGTGGGGAGCTGTTTTTT; CDR3 protein: CASSYWSGGELFF; J gene: TRBJ2-2; V gene: TRBV6-5; clone size: once; CDR3 length: 13; D gene: NA
CDR3 DNA: TGTGCCAGCAGCTTAGGTGTCAGGGTTAGCGAGCAGTACTTC; CDR3 protein: CASSLGVRVSEQYF; J gene: TRBJ2-7; V gene: TRBV11-2; clone size: NA; CDR3 length: 14; D gene: NA
CDR3 DNA: TGTGCCAGCAGCTTAGAACCAGGGCCAAACTATGGCTACACCTTC; CDR3 protein: CASSLEPGPNYGYTF; J gene: TRBJ1-2; V gene: TRBV7-6; clone size: NA; CDR3 length: 15; D gene: NA
CDR3 DNA: TGTGCCAGCAGGCTTCAGGGCAGGGGAGAGACCCAGTACTTC; CDR3 protein: CASRLQGRGETQYF; J gene: TRBJ2-5; V gene: TRBV6-5; clone size: NA; CDR3 length: 14; D gene: NA
CDR3 DNA: TGTGCCTGGACCACCCCCCGGTCGGGATCGAACACTGAAGCTTTCTTT; CDR3 protein: CAWTTPRSGSNTEAFF; J gene: TRBJ1-1; V gene: TRBV30; clone size: NA; CDR3 length: 16; D gene: NA
CDR3 DNA: TGTGCCAGCAGCTTGTTAACAGGGTACTATGGCTACACCTTC; CDR3 protein: CASSLLTGYYGYTF; J gene: TRBJ1-2; V gene: TRBV5-4; clone size: NA; CDR3 length: 14; D gene: NA
CDR3 DNA: TGTGCCAGCAGTGAAACAGAGAACACTGAAGCTTTCTTT; CDR3 protein: CASSETENTEAFF; J gene: TRBJ1-1; V gene: TRBV6-4; clone size: NA; CDR3 length: 13; D gene: NA
CDR3 DNA: TGTGCCACCAGCGTCACAGGGGTGGTCGATGGCTACACCTTC; CDR3 protein: CATSVTGVVDGYTF; J gene: TRBJ1-2; V gene: TRBV15; clone size: NA; CDR3 length: 14; D gene: TRBD1
CDR3 DNA: TGTGCCAGCAGCCTCCGAGCGGGGGAAGAGACCCAGTACTTC; CDR3 protein: CASSLRAGEETQYF; J gene: TRBJ2-5; V gene: TRBV7-6; clone size: NA; CDR3 length: 14; D gene: TRBD2
CDR3 DNA: TGTGCCAGCAGCTTGGGGCTAGCGGGCGGCCGTACCAGCACAGATACGCAGTATTTT; CDR3 protein: CASSLGLAGGRTSTDTQYF; J gene: TRBJ2-3; V gene: TRBV5-4; clone size: NA; CDR3 length: 19; D gene: TRBD2
CDR3 DNA: TGTGCCAGCAGCTTAAATAAACCCGGTCAGCCCCAGCATTTT; CDR3 protein: CASSLNKPGQPQHF; J gene: TRBJ1-5; V gene: TRBV7-9; clone size: NA; CDR3 length: 14; D gene: NA
CDR3 DNA: TGCGCCAGCAGCCTAGCGGGGGGGCCGTACGAGCAGTACTTC; CDR3 protein: CASSLAGGPYEQYF; J gene: TRBJ2-7; V gene: TRBV10-2; clone size: NA; CDR3 length: 14; D gene: TRBD2
CDR3 DNA: TGTGCCAGTAGTGCGAGGGACAGGGAGAACACTGAAGCTTTCTTT; CDR3 protein: CASSARDRENTEAFF; J gene: TRBJ1-1; V gene: TRBV19; clone size: NA; CDR3 length: 15; D gene: TRBD1
CDR3 DNA: TGCGCCAGCAGCCAAGAGAACAGGGACAACGAGCAGTACTTC; CDR3 protein: CASSQENRDNEQYF; J gene: TRBJ2-7; V gene: TRBV4-1; clone size: NA; CDR3 length: 14; D gene: NA
CDR3 DNA: TGCGCCAGCAGCTTGGGACTAGCCTCAGATACGCAGTATTTT; CDR3 protein: CASSLGLASDTQYF; J gene: TRBJ2-3; V gene: TRBV5-1; clone size: NA; CDR3 length: 14; D gene: TRBD2
CDR3 DNA: TGTGCCACCAGTGATCCGGACTCTTCTGGGGCCAACGTCCTGACTTTC; CDR3 protein: CATSDPDSSGANVLTF; J gene: TRBJ2-6; V gene: TRBV24-1; clone size: NA; CDR3 length: 16; D gene: NA
CDR3 DNA: TGTGCCAGCAGCTTAACGACGGTAGGGACTCCAGGGACTGAAGCTTTCTTT; CDR3 protein: CASSLTTVGTPGTEAFF; J gene: TRBJ1-1; V gene: TRBV7-3; clone size: once; CDR3 length: 17; D gene: NA
CDR3 DNA: TGTGCCAGCAGCCCTAGACTAGTCGCAGAGACCCAGTACTTC; CDR3 protein: CASSPRLVAETQYF; J gene: TRBJ2-5; V gene: TRBV2; clone size: NA; CDR3 length: 14; D gene: NA
CDR3 DNA: TGTGCCAGCAGTTCGCCAGGGGGTAGCCAAGAGACCCAGTACTTC; CDR3 protein: CASSSPGGSQETQYF; J gene: TRBJ2-5; V gene: TRBV6-6; clone size: NA; CDR3 length: 15; D gene: TRBD1
CDR3 DNA: TGTGCCATCGGACAGGTGAACACCGGGGAGCTGTTTTTT; CDR3 protein: CAIGQVNTGELFF; J gene: TRBJ2-2; V gene: TRBV10-3; clone size: NA; CDR3 length: 13; D gene: TRBD1
CDR3 DNA: TGCGCCAGCAGGGACAGTGCAACTAATGAAAAACTGTTTTTT; CDR3 protein: CASRDSATNEKLFF; J gene: TRBJ1-4; V gene: TRBV5-1; clone size: NA; CDR3 length: 14; D gene: NA
CDR3 DNA: TGCAGCGTTGACGCGACAGGGAACTATGGCTACACCTTC; CDR3 protein: CSVDATGNYGYTF; J gene: TRBJ1-2; V gene: TRBV29-1; clone size: NA; CDR3 length: 13; D gene: TRBD1
CDR3 DNA: TGTGCCAGCAGCACAGGGGGCGTCAAATTGGATGAGCAGTTCTTC; CDR3 protein: CASSTGGVKLDEQFF; J gene: TRBJ2-1; V gene: TRBV5-6; clone size: NA; CDR3 length: 15; D gene: TRBD1
CDR3 DNA: TGTGCCAGCAGCGTAGTTGGTAGCGTCCTCACAGATACGCAGTATTTT; CDR3 protein: CASSVVGSVLTDTQYF; J gene: TRBJ2-3; V gene: TRBV9; clone size: NA; CDR3 length: 16; D gene: NA
CDR3 DNA: TGTGCCAGCAGTTTAGGAGGGTCTGAGCAGTACTTC; CDR3 protein: CASSLGGSEQYF; J gene: TRBJ2-7; V gene: TRBV28; clone size: NA; CDR3 length: 12; D gene: NA
CDR3 DNA: TGCGCCAGCAGCGAACCGACAGGCTATGGCTACACCTTC; CDR3 protein: CASSEPTGYGYTF; J gene: TRBJ1-2; V gene: TRBV5-1; clone size: NA; CDR3 length: 13; D gene: NA
CDR3 DNA: TGTGCCAGCGCTCTACAGGGGGCCCGCTCCTACGAGCAGTACTTC; CDR3 protein: CASALQGARSYEQYF; J gene: TRBJ2-7; V gene: TRBV21-1; clone size: NA; CDR3 length: 15; D gene: NA
CDR3 DNA: TGTGCCATCAGTGGCCGGGACAGGGGTCCTGGGGCCAACGTCCTGACTTTC; CDR3 protein: CAISGRDRGPGANVLTF; J gene: TRBJ2-6; V gene: TRBV10-3; clone size: NA; CDR3 length: 17; D gene: TRBD1
CDR3 DNA: TGTGCCAGCAGCTTGAACAGCTACAATGAGCAGTTCTTC; CDR3 protein: CASSLNSYNEQFF; J gene: TRBJ2-1; V gene: TRBV7-2; clone size: once; CDR3 length: 13; D gene: NA
CDR3 DNA: TGCGCCAGCAGCATGGGACAGGATAGGGGGACCTACGAGCAGTACTTC; CDR3 protein: CASSMGQDRGTYEQYF; J gene: TRBJ2-7; V gene: TRBV5-1; clone size: NA; CDR3 length: 16; D gene: TRBD1
CDR3 DNA: TGTGCCAGCAGTGAAGTAGGGTCAGGGAATGGCTACACCTTC; CDR3 protein: CASSEVGSGNGYTF; J gene: TRBJ1-2; V gene: TRBV6-1; clone size: once; CDR3 length: 14; D gene: NA
CDR3 DNA: TGTGCCAGCAGTTACCCCAGTGGAAACACCATATATTTT; CDR3 protein: CASSYPSGNTIYF; J gene: TRBJ1-3; V gene: TRBV6-5; clone size: NA; CDR3 length: 13; D gene: NA
CDR3 DNA: TGTGCCTGGAGTGTTCGCAGGGAACAGGCCAAAAACATTCAGTACTTC; CDR3 protein: CAWSVRREQAKNIQYF; J gene: TRBJ2-4; V gene: TRBV30; clone size: NA; CDR3 length: 16; D gene: NA
CDR3 DNA: TGTGCCAGCAGCGCAGGACAGGGGAACACTGAAGCTTTCTTT; CDR3 protein: CASSAGQGNTEAFF; J gene: TRBJ1-1; V gene: TRBV9; clone size: NA; CDR3 length: 14; D gene: TRBD1